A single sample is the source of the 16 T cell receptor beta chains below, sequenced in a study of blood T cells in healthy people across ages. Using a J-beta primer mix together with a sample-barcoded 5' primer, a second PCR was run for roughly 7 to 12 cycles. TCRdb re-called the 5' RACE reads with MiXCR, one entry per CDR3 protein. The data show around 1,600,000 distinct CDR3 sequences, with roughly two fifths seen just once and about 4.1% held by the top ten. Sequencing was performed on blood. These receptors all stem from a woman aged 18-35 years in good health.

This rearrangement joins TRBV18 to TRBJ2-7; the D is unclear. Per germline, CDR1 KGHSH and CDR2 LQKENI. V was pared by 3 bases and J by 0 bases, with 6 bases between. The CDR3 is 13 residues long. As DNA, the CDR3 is TGTGCCAGCTCACCCTCCGCCTCCTACGAGCAGTACTTC. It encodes CASSPSASYEQYF.

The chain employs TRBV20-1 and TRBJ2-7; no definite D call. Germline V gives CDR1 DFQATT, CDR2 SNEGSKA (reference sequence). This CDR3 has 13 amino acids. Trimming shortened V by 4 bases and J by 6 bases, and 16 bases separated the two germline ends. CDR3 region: CSATPASGIEQYF. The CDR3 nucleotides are TGCAGTGCTACACCAGCTTCCGGAATCGAGCAGTACTTC.

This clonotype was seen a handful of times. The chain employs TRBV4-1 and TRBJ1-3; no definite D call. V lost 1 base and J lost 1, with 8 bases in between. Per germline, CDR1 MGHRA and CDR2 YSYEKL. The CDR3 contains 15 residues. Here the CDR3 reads CASSQVGNSGNTIYF. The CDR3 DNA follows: TGCGCCAGCAGCCAAGTAGGGAATTCTGGAAACACCATATATTTT.

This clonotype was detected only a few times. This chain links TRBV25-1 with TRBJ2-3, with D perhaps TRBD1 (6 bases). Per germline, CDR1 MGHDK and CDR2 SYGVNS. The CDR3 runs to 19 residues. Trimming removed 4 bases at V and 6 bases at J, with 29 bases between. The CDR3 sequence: CASSGIARGMSLRWDTQYF. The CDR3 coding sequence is TGTGCCAGCAGTGGAATTGCCAGGGGAATGTCCCTGAGGTGGGATACGCAGTATTTT.

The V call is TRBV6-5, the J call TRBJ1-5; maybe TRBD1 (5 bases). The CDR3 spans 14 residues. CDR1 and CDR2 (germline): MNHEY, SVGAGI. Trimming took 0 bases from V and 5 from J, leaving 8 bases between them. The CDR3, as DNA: TGTGCCAGCAGTTACTCGCAGGGCCATCAGCCCCAGCATTTT. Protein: CASSYSQGHQPQHF.

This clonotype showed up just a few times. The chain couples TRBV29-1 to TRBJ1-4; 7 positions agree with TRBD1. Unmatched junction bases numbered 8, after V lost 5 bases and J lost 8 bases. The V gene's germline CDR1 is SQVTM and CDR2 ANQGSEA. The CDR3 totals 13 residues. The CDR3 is CSVCYRGEEKLFF. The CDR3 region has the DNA TGCAGCGTTTGCTACAGGGGAGAAGAAAAACTGTTTTTT. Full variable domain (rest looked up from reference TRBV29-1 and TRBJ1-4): SAVISQKPSRDICQRGTSLTIQCQVDSQVTMMFWYRQQPGQSLTLIATANQGSEATYESGFVIDKFPISRPNLTFSTLTVSNMSPEDSSIYLCSVCYRGEEKLFFGSGTQLSVL.

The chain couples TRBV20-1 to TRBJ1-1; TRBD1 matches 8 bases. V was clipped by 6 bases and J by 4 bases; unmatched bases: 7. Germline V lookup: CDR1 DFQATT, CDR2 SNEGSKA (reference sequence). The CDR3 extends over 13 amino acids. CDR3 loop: CSAIQGASTEAFF. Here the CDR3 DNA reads TGCAGTGCAATTCAGGGGGCGAGCACTGAAGCTTTCTTT.

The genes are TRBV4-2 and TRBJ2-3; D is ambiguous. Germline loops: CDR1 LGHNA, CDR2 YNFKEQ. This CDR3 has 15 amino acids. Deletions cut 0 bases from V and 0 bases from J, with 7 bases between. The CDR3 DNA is TGTGCCAGCAGCCAAGAAACAGCTAGCACAGATACGCAGTATTTT. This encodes CASSQETASTDTQYF.

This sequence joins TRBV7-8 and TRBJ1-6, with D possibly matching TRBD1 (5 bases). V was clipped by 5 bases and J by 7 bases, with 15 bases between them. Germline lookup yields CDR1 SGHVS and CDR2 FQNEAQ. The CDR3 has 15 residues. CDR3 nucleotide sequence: TGTGCCAGCAGCAAGACTGGGGGAGGAAATTCACCCCTCCACTTT. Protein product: CASSKTGGGNSPLHF.

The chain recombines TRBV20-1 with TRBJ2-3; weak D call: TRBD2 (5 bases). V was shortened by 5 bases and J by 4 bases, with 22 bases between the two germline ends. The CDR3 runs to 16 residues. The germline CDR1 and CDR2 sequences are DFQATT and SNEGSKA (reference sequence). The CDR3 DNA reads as TGCAGTGCTTTTCCCTTTTACGGGAAGGGCGCAGATACGCAGTATTTT. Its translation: CSAFPFYGKGADTQYF.

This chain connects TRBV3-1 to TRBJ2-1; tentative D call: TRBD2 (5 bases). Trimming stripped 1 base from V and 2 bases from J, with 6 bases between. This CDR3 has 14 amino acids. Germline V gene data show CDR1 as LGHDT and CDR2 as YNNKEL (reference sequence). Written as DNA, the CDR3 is TGTGCCAGCAGCCAAGGACTAACCTACAATGAGCAGTTCTTC. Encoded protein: CASSQGLTYNEQFF.

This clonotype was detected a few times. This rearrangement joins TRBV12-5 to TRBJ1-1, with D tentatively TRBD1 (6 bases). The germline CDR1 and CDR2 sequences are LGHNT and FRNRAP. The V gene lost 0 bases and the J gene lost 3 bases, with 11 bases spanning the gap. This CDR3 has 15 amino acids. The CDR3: CASGLVLGGYTEAFF. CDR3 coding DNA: TGTGCTAGTGGTTTGGTACTCGGGGGCTACACTGAAGCTTTCTTT.

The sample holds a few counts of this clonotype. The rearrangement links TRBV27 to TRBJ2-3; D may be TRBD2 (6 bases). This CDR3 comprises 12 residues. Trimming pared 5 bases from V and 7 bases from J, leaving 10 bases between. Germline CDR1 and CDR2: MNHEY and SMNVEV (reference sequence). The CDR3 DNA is TGTGCCAGCAGTGGGACTTGGTATACGCAGTATTTT. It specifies CASSGTWYTQYF.

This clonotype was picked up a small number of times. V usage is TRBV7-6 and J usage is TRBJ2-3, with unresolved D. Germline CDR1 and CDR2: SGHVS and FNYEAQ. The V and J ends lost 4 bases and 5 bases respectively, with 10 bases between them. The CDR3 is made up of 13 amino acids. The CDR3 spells CASSSLDIDTQYF. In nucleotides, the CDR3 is TGTGCCAGCAGCTCCTTAGATATAGATACGCAGTATTTT.

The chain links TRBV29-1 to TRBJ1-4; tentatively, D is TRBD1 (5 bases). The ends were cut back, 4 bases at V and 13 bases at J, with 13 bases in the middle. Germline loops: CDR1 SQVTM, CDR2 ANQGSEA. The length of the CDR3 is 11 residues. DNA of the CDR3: TGCAGCGTTGGCCAGGGAGGGTCACTGTTTTTT. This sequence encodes CSVGQGGSLFF.

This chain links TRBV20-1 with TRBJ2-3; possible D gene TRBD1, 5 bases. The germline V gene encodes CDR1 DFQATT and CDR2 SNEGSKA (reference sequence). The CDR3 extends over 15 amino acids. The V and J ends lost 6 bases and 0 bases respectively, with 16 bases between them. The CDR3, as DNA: TGCAGTGCAGCTAGGTTCAGGGCTAGCACAGATACGCAGTATTTT. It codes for CSAARFRASTDTQYF.